Included here is one T cell receptor (beta chain) sequence, with context. Its antigen is unknown. No clone much larger than this one lies a single base away; base qualities are absent. Whole blood was collected in K2EDTA tubes by collaborating institutions according to the institutions' own protocols. For TCRbeta analysis, collaborator samples were shipped as frozen whole blood, as isolated PBMCs, or as DNA extracted from either sample type. Trimming takes 6 bases from V and 1 base from J, and the germline ends sit 10 bases apart. Measured from the cysteine to the phenylalanine, the CDR3 is 13 residues long. This entry keeps only the CDR3 DNA: 39 bases, framed from base 1. The germline V gene encodes CDR1 MNHEY and CDR2 SMNVEV (reference sequence). The immunoSEQ Assay, a bias-controlled multiplex PCR, was used to amplify TCRbeta CDR3 regions from genomic DNA. For the original study's pipeline: The number of nucleated cells in each sample was estimated from the amplification of reference gene primers within the assay. To quantify the absolute abundance of each unique TCRbeta CDR3 rearrangement, sequence reads were collapsed and filtered. For each sample, productive Simpson clonality was calculated by taking the square root of Simpson's diversity index across productive rearrangements. Imported from immuneACCESS, the table was reduced by TCRdb to in-frame sequences with V and J called. These copies leave out some clones; in studies compared against another copy, an unresolved V gene accounts for under half, and the cause of the remainder is not known. V and J calls plus clone size are reproduced from that table; the DNA served to infer D and trimming. A total of roughly 97,000 clones appear in this sample, around 83% of them only once. The ten largest account for 2.5% to 3.5% of the sample.

These data come from a study of blood T cell repertoires in COVID-19 (dated by TCRdb to 2020 to 2022). About the investigation overall: Samples covering the acute and convalescent phases of COVID-19 were provided by collaborators in the United States, Italy and Spain. The material from the prospective study consisted of cDNA or gDNA derived from T cells, B-cell-depleted T cells, or PBMCs. Deeply sampled blood TCRbeta repertoires from subjects exposed to, actively infected with, or recovered from COVID-19 were included in the dataset. The repertoires were released in a freely available public database meant as a resource for research on the immune response to SARS-CoV-2. The samples were drawn from the first 160 participants of the ongoing ImmuneRACE study and from some 1,300 subjects provided by 6 global collaborators. Sample metadata almost always included a de-identified subject ID, COVID-19 status, age in years and sex. HLA class I and class II types, where available, came from metadata supplied by the sample provider rather than from assay-based typing. Paper-wide results and their limitations: How much clinical and demographic metadata was included differed by source and by participant, and the metadata was provided uncurated.

The origin of this receptor is a woman over 75 with active or convalescent COVID-19. Sample: peripheral blood. The rearranged chain carries TRBV27 and TRBJ2-7, with an unclear D gene assignment. The CDR3 has the sequence CASRNRVSYEQYF. The nucleotide sequence is given as TGTGCCAGCAGGAATAGAGTTTCCTACGAGCAGTACTTC.